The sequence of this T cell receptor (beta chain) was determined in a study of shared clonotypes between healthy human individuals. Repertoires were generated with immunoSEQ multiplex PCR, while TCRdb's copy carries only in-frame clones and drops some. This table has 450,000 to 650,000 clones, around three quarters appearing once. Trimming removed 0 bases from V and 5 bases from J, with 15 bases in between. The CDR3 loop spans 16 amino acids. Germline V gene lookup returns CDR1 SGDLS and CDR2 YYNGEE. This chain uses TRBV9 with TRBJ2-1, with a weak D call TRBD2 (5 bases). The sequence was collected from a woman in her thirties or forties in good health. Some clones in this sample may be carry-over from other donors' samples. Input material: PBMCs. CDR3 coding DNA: TGTGCCAGCAGCGTAGCGAGGGATGGAACAAACAATGAGCAGTTCTTC. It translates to CASSVARDGTNNEQFF.